The 8 T cell receptor beta chains listed next were all sequenced from one sample in a study of blood T cell repertoires in COVID-19. Clones were sequenced by immunoSEQ multiplex PCR, and TCRdb holds only the in-frame ones, with some missing. This table holds 150,000 or so clones, around 73% found once. The specimen sequenced was PBMCs or T cells enriched from blood (not recorded which). These receptor sequences come from a woman in her 50s who had recovered from COVID-19.

The genes are TRBV28 and TRBJ1-6; the D is unclear. The germline CDR1 and CDR2 sequences are MDHEN and SYDVKM. The CDR3 has 15 residues. Trimming removed 5 bases from V and 3 bases from J, with 11 bases in between. CDR3 DNA: TGTGCCAGCAGTGAGCCGGGGTACTATAATTCACCCCTCCACTTT. Translation: CASSEPGYYNSPLHF.

The genes are TRBV5-1 and TRBJ2-5; TRBD1 agrees at 10 bases. The V segment lost 4 bases and the J segment 5 bases; nucleotides outside the gene matches: 8. CDR1 and CDR2 from the germline V gene are SGHRS and YFSETQ. CDR3 length equals 15 residues. CDR3 loop: CASSEGQGPGETQYF. The CDR3 DNA is TGCGCCAGCAGCGAGGGACAGGGGCCGGGGGAGACCCAGTACTTC.

The chain recombines TRBV2 with TRBJ1-5; D not certain. Per the germline V gene, CDR1 is SNHLY and CDR2 is FYNNEI. The V end lost 4 bases, the J end lost 6 bases, and 16 bases lay between the germline ends. The CDR3 spans 15 residues. CDR3 residues: CASSGTGFLSQPQHF. The CDR3 DNA reads as TGTGCCAGCAGTGGGACGGGATTTTTGAGTCAGCCCCAGCATTTT.

Only one count was recorded for this clone. V is TRBV11-2 and J is TRBJ2-7; 8 nucleotides line up with TRBD1. The CDR3 loop spans 13 amino acids. The V gene's germline CDR1 is SGHAT and CDR2 FQNNGV. V lost 5 bases and J lost 5; bases outside the gene matches: 5. The CDR3 DNA follows: TGTGCCAGCAGCCAAAGACAGGGGAACGAGCAGTACGTC. It codes for CASSQRQGNEQYV.

This rearrangement joins TRBV5-6 to TRBJ1-6; D unclear. V was pared by 0 bases and J by 1 base, with 11 bases between. Germline CDR1 SGHDT, CDR2 YYEEEE. This CDR3 is built from 17 residues. The CDR3 DNA reads as TGTGCCAGCAGCTTGGGTTTCTTCGGGTCCTATAATTCACCCCTCCACTTT. Encoded protein: CASSLGFFGSYNSPLHF.

The chain has TRBV3-1 (or the pseudogene TRBV3-2) and TRBJ2-1; 8 bases agree with TRBD2. The CDR3 has 16 amino acids. The V and J ends lost 1 base and 7 bases, in that order; junction bases with no gene match: 9. CDR1 and CDR2 from the germline V gene are LGHDT and YNNKEL (reference sequence). The CDR3 loop is CASSQGINSGVNEQFF. For the CDR3, the DNA is TGTGCCAGCAGCCAAGGGATTAATAGCGGGGTAAATGAGCAGTTCTTC.

The table lists this clone with a count of one. The rearrangement uses TRBV30 and TRBJ1-5; 8 positions agree with TRBD1. The CDR3 is 15 amino acids. CDR1 and CDR2 (germline): GTSNPN, SVGIG (reference sequence). Unmatched junction bases numbered 5, after V lost 0 bases and J lost 4 bases. As DNA, the CDR3 is TGTGCCTGGAGTGTCGGACAGGGCCTTAATCAGCCCCAGCATTTT. Its translation: CAWSVGQGLNQPQHF.

J is TRBJ2-1 and V is TRBV3-1 (or the pseudogene TRBV3-2), with D possibly matching TRBD2 (7 bases). Per the germline V gene, CDR1 is LGHDT and CDR2 is YNNKEL (reference sequence). Trimming cost V 0 bases and J 4 bases, with 25 bases left between them. This CDR3 contains 20 residues. CDR3 sequence: CASSQDPLFDRGASYNEQFF. The CDR3 DNA follows: TGTGCCAGCAGCCAAGATCCGCTTTTTGATCGGGGGGCCTCATACAATGAGCAGTTCTTC.